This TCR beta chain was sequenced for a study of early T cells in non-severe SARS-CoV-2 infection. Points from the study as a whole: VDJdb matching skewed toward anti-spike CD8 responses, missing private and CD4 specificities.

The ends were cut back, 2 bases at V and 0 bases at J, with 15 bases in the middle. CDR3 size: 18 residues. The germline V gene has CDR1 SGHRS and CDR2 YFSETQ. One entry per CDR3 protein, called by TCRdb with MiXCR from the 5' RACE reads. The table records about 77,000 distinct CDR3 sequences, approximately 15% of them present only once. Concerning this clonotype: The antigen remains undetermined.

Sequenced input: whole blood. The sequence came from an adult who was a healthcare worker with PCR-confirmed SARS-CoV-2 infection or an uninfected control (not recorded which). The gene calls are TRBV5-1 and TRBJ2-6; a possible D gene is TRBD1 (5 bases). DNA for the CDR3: TGCGCCAGCAGCTTCAGGAAACAGGAGAGCTCTGGGGCCAACGTCCTGACTTTC. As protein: CASSFRKQESSGANVLTF.